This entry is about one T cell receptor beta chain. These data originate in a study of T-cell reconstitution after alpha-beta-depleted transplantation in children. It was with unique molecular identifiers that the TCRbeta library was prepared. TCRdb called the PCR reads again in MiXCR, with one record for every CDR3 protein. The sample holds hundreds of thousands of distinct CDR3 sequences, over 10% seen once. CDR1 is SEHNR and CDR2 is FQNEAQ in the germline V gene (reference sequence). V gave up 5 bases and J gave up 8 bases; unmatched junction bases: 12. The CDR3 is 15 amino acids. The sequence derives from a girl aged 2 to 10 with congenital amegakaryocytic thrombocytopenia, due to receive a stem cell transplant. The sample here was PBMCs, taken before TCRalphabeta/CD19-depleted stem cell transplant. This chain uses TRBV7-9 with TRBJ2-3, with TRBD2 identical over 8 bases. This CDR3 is CASSPGGGSGTTQYF. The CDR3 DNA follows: TGTGCCAGCAGCCCTGGTGGCGGTAGCGGGACTACGCAGTATTTT.